The rows below give T cell receptor beta chains drawn from one sample of a study of cytomegalovirus exposure and HLA in healthy donors. Sequencing was performed with immunoSEQ multiplex PCR; in TCRdb, only in-frame clones are kept and a portion is missing. This sample contains about 55,000 clones. The sample taken for sequencing was PBMCs. Receptor source: a man aged 45-65 years in good health and CMV-seropositive. Each CDR3 is given without its conserved first and last residue.

>TRBV7-4|TRBJ1-4
ASSPRTGGWEKLF
>TRBV19|TRBJ1-4
ASTPRRDRGEKLF
>TRBV6-5|TRBJ1-6
ASSYSGGGESPLH
>TRBV6-6|TRBJ1-3
ASKDTSSGNTIY
>TRBV4-3|TRBJ1-2
ASSQEEGLGGYT
>TRBV30|TRBJ1-2
AGTLEGITLYGYT
>TRBV7-9|TRBJ1-1
ASSRTENTEAF
>TRBV29-1|TRBJ2-7
SGKAGTSGNYEQY
>TRBV4-3|TRBJ2-7
ASSQGPAGGYEQY
>TRBV5-1|TRBJ1-4
ASSLAGYREKLF
>TRBV6-5|TRBJ2-1
ASSYSGLIYNEQF
>TRBV9|TRBJ1-2
ASSDGLDSTNYGYT
>TRBV19|TRBJ2-2
ASREDRLNTGELF
>TRBV6-1|TRBJ2-7
ASSEAIGLAGVNEQY
>TRBV7-9|TRBJ2-5
ASSSVLAGGPLGETQY
>TRBV7-9|TRBJ2-1
ASSGSNEQF
>TRBV9|TRBJ1-1
ASSVAGQGPGNTEAF
>TRBV5-1|TRBJ2-1
ASSFQGREQF
>TRBV6-5|TRBJ1-4
ASRMDRVSEKLF
>TRBV29-1|TRBJ2-1
SVEPHRSYNEQF
>TRBV6-5|TRBJ1-6
ASSGQGSSPLH
>TRBV6-5|TRBJ1-2
ASSYKGTGGSGYT
>TRBV28|TRBJ2-3
ASSLGDTQY
>TRBV29-1|TRBJ2-1
SVAGDYNEQF
>TRBV30|TRBJ1-1
AWTGTGEAF
>TRBV25-1|TRBJ2-7
ASSDAYEQY
>TRBV5-1|TRBJ2-7
ASSTSLTGEQY
>TRBV7-2|TRBJ2-7
ASSFNPGAEQY
>TRBV7-2|TRBJ1-4
ASSLGLGTGWEKLF
>TRBV5-6|TRBJ2-3
ASSPTGHRSTDTQY
>TRBV9|TRBJ2-1
ASSPRLAGLRNEQF
>TRBV7-9|TRBJ1-1
ASSNTGLKTEAF
>TRBV20-1|TRBJ1-3
SARQGNTIY
>TRBV9|TRBJ2-1
ASSGTPRTMLNNEQF
>TRBV18|TRBJ2-3
ASSPGLAGGPGTDTQY
>TRBV19|TRBJ1-1
ASSPHSLANTEAF
>TRBV28|TRBJ2-4
ASSLGGAAKNIQY
>TRBV18|TRBJ1-5
ASSPLPNSNQPQH
>TRBV30|TRBJ1-5
AGSAGTGGGQPQH
>TRBV5-4|TRBJ2-1
ASSFGTTENEQF
>TRBV29-1|TRBJ1-4
SAKGGPGEKLF
>TRBV6-1|TRBJ2-7
ASSERRGTYEQY
>TRBV13|TRBJ2-7
ASSSLSSSREQY
>TRBV29-1|TRBJ2-2
SVLGASGGARTGELF
>TRBV6-5|TRBJ1-1
ASRSTGVQAF
>TRBV30|TRBJ1-1
AWSGAAGGAF
>TRBV5-1|TRBJ2-2
ASHLAGGPPGELF
>TRBV29-1|TRBJ1-2
SVTGYYGYT
>TRBV7-9|TRBJ2-7
ASSLAQGLAEYEQY
>TRBV4-2|TRBJ2-1
ASSLTSGRAVQANEQF
>TRBV7-3|TRBJ1-1
ASSLTDRAEAF
>TRBV19|TRBJ2-7
ASSLPGTGDEQY
>TRBV27|TRBJ1-2
ASRPGQGNYGYT
>TRBV6-5|TRBJ2-1
ASRNPITEQF
>TRBV7-6|TRBJ2-5
ASSLRSGGPRETQY
>TRBV5-1|TRBJ2-5
ASSPTSQQETQY